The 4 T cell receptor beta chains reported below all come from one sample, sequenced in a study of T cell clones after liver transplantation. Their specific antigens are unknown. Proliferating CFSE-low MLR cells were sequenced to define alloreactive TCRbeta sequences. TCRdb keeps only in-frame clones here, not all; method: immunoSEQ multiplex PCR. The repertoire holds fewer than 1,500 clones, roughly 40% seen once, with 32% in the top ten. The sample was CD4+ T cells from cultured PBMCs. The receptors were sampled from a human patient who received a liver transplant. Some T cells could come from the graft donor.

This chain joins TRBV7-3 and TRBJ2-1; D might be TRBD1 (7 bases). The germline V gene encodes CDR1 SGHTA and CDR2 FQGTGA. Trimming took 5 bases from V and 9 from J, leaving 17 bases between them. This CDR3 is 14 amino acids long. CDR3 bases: TGTGCCAGCAGCCCAGGGGGGCCTAGGGGTGAGCAGTTCTTC. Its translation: CASSPGGPRGEQFF.

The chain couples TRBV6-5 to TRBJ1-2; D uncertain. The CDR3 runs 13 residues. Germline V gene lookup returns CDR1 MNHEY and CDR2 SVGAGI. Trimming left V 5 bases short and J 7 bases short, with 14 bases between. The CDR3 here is CASSTPSIGGYTF. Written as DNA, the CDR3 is TGTGCCAGCAGTACCCCCTCGATCGGTGGCTACACCTTC.

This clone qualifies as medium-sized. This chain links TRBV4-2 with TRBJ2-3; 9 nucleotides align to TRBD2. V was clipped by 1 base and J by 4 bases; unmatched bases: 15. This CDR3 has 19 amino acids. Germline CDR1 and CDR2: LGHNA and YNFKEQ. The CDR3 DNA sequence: TGTGCCAGCAGCCAAGTCGCCAGTCAAGTAGCGGGGGTGGCAGATACGCAGTATTTT. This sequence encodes CASSQVASQVAGVADTQYF.

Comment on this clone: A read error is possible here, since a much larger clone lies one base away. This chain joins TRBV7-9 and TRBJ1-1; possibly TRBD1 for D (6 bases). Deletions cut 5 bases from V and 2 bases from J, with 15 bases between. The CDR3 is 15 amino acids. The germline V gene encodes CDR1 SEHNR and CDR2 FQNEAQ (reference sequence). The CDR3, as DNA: TGTGCCAGCAGCCCTTTCTCAGGGGCTAACACTGAAGCTTTCTTT. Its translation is CASSPFSGANTEAFF. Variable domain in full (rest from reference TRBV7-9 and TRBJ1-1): DTGVSQNPRHKITKRGQNVTFRCDPISEHNRLYWYRQTLGQGPEFLTYFQNEAQLEKSRLLSDRFSAERPKGSFSTLEIQRTEQGDSAMYLCASSPFSGANTEAFFGQGTRLTVV.